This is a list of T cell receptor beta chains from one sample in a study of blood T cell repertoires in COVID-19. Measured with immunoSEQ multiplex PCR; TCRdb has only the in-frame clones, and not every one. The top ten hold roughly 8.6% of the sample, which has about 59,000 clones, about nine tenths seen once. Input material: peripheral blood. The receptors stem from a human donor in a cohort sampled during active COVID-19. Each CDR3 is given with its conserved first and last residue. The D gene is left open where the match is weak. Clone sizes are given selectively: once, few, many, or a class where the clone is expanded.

cdr3_aa: CASSPSTSGGSETQYF; cdr3_nt: TGTGCCAGCAGCCCTAGTACTAGCGGGGGGTCGGAGACCCAGTACTTC; v_call: TRBV7-8; clone_size: .; d_call: TRBD2; cdr3_length: 16; j_call: TRBJ2-5
cdr3_aa: CASSPGLAGASQYF; cdr3_nt: TGTGCCAGCAGCCCTGGACTAGCGGGGGCCTCGCAGTACTTC; v_call: TRBV9; clone_size: .; d_call: TRBD2; cdr3_length: 14; j_call: TRBJ2-7
cdr3_aa: CASSYIGDAPTGELFF; cdr3_nt: TGTGCCAGCAGTTACATAGGAGACGCCCCCACCGGGGAGCTGTTTTTT; v_call: TRBV6-5; clone_size: .; d_call: .; cdr3_length: 16; j_call: TRBJ2-2
cdr3_aa: CASSQAPASGETQYF; cdr3_nt: TGTGCCAGCAGCCAAGCTCCGGCTAGCGGCGAGACCCAGTACTTC; v_call: TRBV3-1/TRBV3-2; clone_size: .; d_call: TRBD2; cdr3_length: 15; j_call: TRBJ2-5
cdr3_aa: CASSLLMTAGEQFF; cdr3_nt: TGTGCCAGCAGCTTATTAATGACAGCGGGTGAGCAGTTCTTC; v_call: TRBV7-2; clone_size: .; d_call: .; cdr3_length: 14; j_call: TRBJ2-1
cdr3_aa: CASSLISGMVHQPQHF; cdr3_nt: TGTGCCAGCAGCTTAATTTCGGGAATGGTGCATCAGCCCCAGCATTTT; v_call: TRBV7-8; clone_size: .; d_call: .; cdr3_length: 16; j_call: TRBJ1-5
cdr3_aa: CASRAATNEKLFF; cdr3_nt: TGCGCCAGCAGGGCAGCAACTAATGAAAAACTGTTTTTT; v_call: TRBV5-1; clone_size: .; d_call: .; cdr3_length: 13; j_call: TRBJ1-4
cdr3_aa: CASSDKRGRYEQYF; cdr3_nt: TGTGCCAGCAGTGATAAGCGGGGGCGTTACGAGCAGTACTTC; v_call: TRBV6-2/TRBV6-3; clone_size: .; d_call: TRBD2; cdr3_length: 14; j_call: TRBJ2-7
cdr3_aa: CASSRGLAGSATDTQYF; cdr3_nt: TGTGCCAGCTCACGGGGACTAGCGGGGTCCGCCACAGATACGCAGTATTTT; v_call: TRBV18; clone_size: .; d_call: TRBD2; cdr3_length: 17; j_call: TRBJ2-3
cdr3_aa: CVSSPGTEAFF; cdr3_nt: TGTGTCAGCAGCCCCGGCACTGAAGCTTTCTTT; v_call: TRBV7-9; clone_size: .; d_call: .; cdr3_length: 11; j_call: TRBJ1-1
cdr3_aa: CASSRGTDNSPLHF; cdr3_nt: TGTGCCAGCAGTCGCGGGACAGATAATTCACCCCTCCACTTT; v_call: TRBV27; clone_size: .; d_call: TRBD1; cdr3_length: 14; j_call: TRBJ1-6
cdr3_aa: CASSFTSGSTDTQYF; cdr3_nt: TGTGCCAGCAGTTTTACTAGCGGTAGCACAGATACGCAGTATTTT; v_call: TRBV28; clone_size: .; d_call: TRBD2; cdr3_length: 15; j_call: TRBJ2-3
cdr3_aa: CASSLARGNHGYTF; cdr3_nt: TGTGCCAGCAGCTTAGCCAGGGGGAATCACGGCTACACCTTC; v_call: TRBV7-2; clone_size: once; d_call: TRBD1; cdr3_length: 14; j_call: TRBJ1-2
cdr3_aa: CATSRDPREGYTEAFF; cdr3_nt: TGTGCCACCAGCAGAGATCCCAGGGAAGGGTACACTGAAGCTTTCTTT; v_call: TRBV15; clone_size: .; d_call: .; cdr3_length: 16; j_call: TRBJ1-1
cdr3_aa: CASSSGRTFLAKNIQYF; cdr3_nt: TGTGCCAGCAGTTCTGGCCGGACTTTCCTAGCCAAAAACATTCAGTACTTC; v_call: TRBV28; clone_size: once; d_call: .; cdr3_length: 17; j_call: TRBJ2-4
cdr3_aa: CASSPDRGYGYTF; cdr3_nt: TGTGCCAGCAGTCCCGACAGGGGCTATGGCTACACCTTC; v_call: TRBV28; clone_size: .; d_call: TRBD1; cdr3_length: 13; j_call: TRBJ1-2
cdr3_aa: CAWSVWGGETQYF; cdr3_nt: TGTGCCTGGAGTGTTTGGGGGGGAGAGACCCAGTACTTC; v_call: TRBV30; clone_size: .; d_call: TRBD2; cdr3_length: 13; j_call: TRBJ2-5
cdr3_aa: CASSHRLITYEQYF; cdr3_nt: TGTGCCAGCAGCCACAGACTCATAACCTACGAGCAGTACTTC; v_call: TRBV14; clone_size: once; d_call: .; cdr3_length: 14; j_call: TRBJ2-7
cdr3_aa: CASIPDTSYEQYF; cdr3_nt: TGTGCCAGCATCCCGGACACGTCCTACGAGCAGTACTTC; v_call: TRBV27; clone_size: .; d_call: .; cdr3_length: 13; j_call: TRBJ2-7
cdr3_aa: CASSLGPGLASGGDTGELFF; cdr3_nt: TGTGCCAGCAGCTTGGGTCCGGGACTAGCGTCCGGCGGGGACACCGGGGAGCTGTTTTTT; v_call: TRBV5-4; clone_size: .; d_call: TRBD2; cdr3_length: 20; j_call: TRBJ2-2
cdr3_aa: CASSQRDTSYEQYF; cdr3_nt: TGTGCCAGCAGCCAACGGGACACCTCCTACGAGCAGTACTTC; v_call: TRBV7-8; clone_size: few; d_call: .; cdr3_length: 14; j_call: TRBJ2-7
cdr3_aa: CASSLARTGAGGASETQYF; cdr3_nt: TGCGCCAGCAGCTTGGCGAGAACCGGGGCGGGAGGGGCGTCAGAGACCCAGTACTTC; v_call: TRBV5-1; clone_size: .; d_call: TRBD2; cdr3_length: 19; j_call: TRBJ2-5
cdr3_aa: CASSEGTSGTDEQYF; cdr3_nt: TGTGCCAGCAGCGAGGGGACTAGCGGGACGGACGAGCAGTACTTC; v_call: TRBV2; clone_size: .; d_call: TRBD2; cdr3_length: 15; j_call: TRBJ2-7
cdr3_aa: CASSERGNTDGYTF; cdr3_nt: TGTGCCAGCAGTGAAAGGGGCAACACCGATGGCTACACCTTC; v_call: TRBV6-1; clone_size: .; d_call: .; cdr3_length: 14; j_call: TRBJ1-2
cdr3_aa: CASSVEASGGAGQETQYF; cdr3_nt: TGTGCCAGCAGCGTAGAAGCTAGCGGGGGGGCGGGTCAAGAGACCCAGTACTTC; v_call: TRBV9; clone_size: .; d_call: TRBD2; cdr3_length: 18; j_call: TRBJ2-5
cdr3_aa: CAFGSGAPYNEQFF; cdr3_nt: TGTGCCTTCGGATCTGGGGCCCCCTACAATGAGCAGTTCTTC; v_call: TRBV7-9; clone_size: once; d_call: .; cdr3_length: 14; j_call: TRBJ2-1
cdr3_aa: CASSNSGSGEQFF; cdr3_nt: TGTGCCAGCAGCAATAGCGGGAGCGGTGAGCAGTTCTTC; v_call: TRBV25-1; clone_size: .; d_call: TRBD2; cdr3_length: 13; j_call: TRBJ2-1
cdr3_aa: CASSLQGVEDTEAFF; cdr3_nt: TGCGCCAGCAGCTTGCAGGGGGTGGAGGACACTGAAGCTTTCTTT; v_call: TRBV5-1; clone_size: .; d_call: TRBD1; cdr3_length: 15; j_call: TRBJ1-1
cdr3_aa: CASRGPNYGYTF; cdr3_nt: TGTGCCAGCAGGGGCCCTAACTATGGCTACACCTTC; v_call: TRBV12-3/TRBV12-4; clone_size: .; d_call: .; cdr3_length: 12; j_call: TRBJ1-2
cdr3_aa: CASSQGTENIQYF; cdr3_nt: TGTGCCAGCAGCCAAGGGACAGAAAACATTCAGTACTTC; v_call: TRBV4-2; clone_size: .; d_call: .; cdr3_length: 13; j_call: TRBJ2-4
cdr3_aa: CASSLGGQANYGYTF; cdr3_nt: TGTGCCAGCAGCTTGGGGGGACAGGCAAACTATGGCTACACCTTC; v_call: TRBV7-3; clone_size: .; d_call: TRBD1; cdr3_length: 15; j_call: TRBJ1-2
cdr3_aa: CSGVGLAAYNEQFF; cdr3_nt: TGCAGCGGGGTGGGACTAGCGGCCTACAATGAGCAGTTCTTC; v_call: TRBV29-1; clone_size: .; d_call: TRBD2; cdr3_length: 14; j_call: TRBJ2-1
cdr3_aa: CATRLAGGTDTQYF; cdr3_nt: TGTGCCACTCGCCTAGCGGGGGGCACAGATACGCAGTATTTT; v_call: TRBV15; clone_size: .; d_call: TRBD2; cdr3_length: 14; j_call: TRBJ2-3
cdr3_aa: CASSLASGGSSTDTQYF; cdr3_nt: TGTGCCAGCAGCTTAGCTAGCGGGGGCTCTAGCACAGATACGCAGTATTTT; v_call: TRBV7-2; clone_size: .; d_call: TRBD2; cdr3_length: 17; j_call: TRBJ2-3
cdr3_aa: CASSLSYRNYGYTF; cdr3_nt: TGTGCCAGCAGCTTATCTTACAGGAACTATGGCTACACCTTC; v_call: TRBV7-2; clone_size: .; d_call: .; cdr3_length: 14; j_call: TRBJ1-2
cdr3_aa: CASSVTGTSYEQYF; cdr3_nt: TGTGCCAGCAGTGTGACAGGGACCAGCTACGAGCAGTACTTC; v_call: TRBV3-1/TRBV3-2; clone_size: .; d_call: TRBD1; cdr3_length: 14; j_call: TRBJ2-7
cdr3_aa: CASSLGGDKRTDTQYF; cdr3_nt: TGTGCCAGCAGCTTAGGTGGGGACAAACGCACAGATACGCAGTATTTT; v_call: TRBV13; clone_size: .; d_call: .; cdr3_length: 16; j_call: TRBJ2-3
cdr3_aa: CASSPPGGNQPQHF; cdr3_nt: TGTGCCAGCTCACCACCGGGAGGCAATCAGCCCCAGCATTTT; v_call: TRBV18; clone_size: .; d_call: .; cdr3_length: 14; j_call: TRBJ1-5
cdr3_aa: CASSSQVGDQPQHF; cdr3_nt: TGTGCCAGCAGTAGTCAAGTGGGCGATCAGCCCCAGCATTTT; v_call: TRBV28; clone_size: .; d_call: .; cdr3_length: 14; j_call: TRBJ1-5